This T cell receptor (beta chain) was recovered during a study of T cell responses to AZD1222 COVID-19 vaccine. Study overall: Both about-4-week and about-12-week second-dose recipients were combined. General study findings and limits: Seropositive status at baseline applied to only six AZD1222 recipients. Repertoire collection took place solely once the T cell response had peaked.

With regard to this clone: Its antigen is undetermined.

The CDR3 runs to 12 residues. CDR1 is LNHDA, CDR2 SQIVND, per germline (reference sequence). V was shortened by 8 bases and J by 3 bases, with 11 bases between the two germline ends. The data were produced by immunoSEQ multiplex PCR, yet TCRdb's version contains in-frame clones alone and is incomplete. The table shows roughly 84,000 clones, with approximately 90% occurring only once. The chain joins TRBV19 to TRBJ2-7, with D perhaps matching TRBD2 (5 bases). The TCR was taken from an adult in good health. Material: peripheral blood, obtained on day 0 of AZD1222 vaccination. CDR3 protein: CASAAGGYEQYF. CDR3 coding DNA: TGTGCCAGTGCCGCGGGCGGCTACGAGCAGTACTTC.